These 31 T cell receptor beta chains came from one sample sequenced in a study of STAT5B mutations in CD4+ large granular lymphocyte leukemia. Here immunoSEQ multiplex PCR was the method, and the copy in TCRdb shows in-frame clones only, minus some. The sample lists tens of thousands of clones, 81% seen once, with 3.6% in the top ten. Sequencing was carried out using CD4+ T cells from blood buffy coats. The origin of the receptors is a human donor in good health.

A note on this clone: At the DNA level, this CDR3 is encoded by other sequences in the same sample as well. The V call is TRBV28, the J call TRBJ1-5, with D hard to call. Germline CDR1 is MDHEN and CDR2 is SYDVKM. The CDR3 has 12 residues. V lost 3 bases and J 4 bases, leaving 4 bases between the germline ends. The CDR3 spells CASSLGNQPQHF. In nucleotides, the CDR3 is TGTGCCAGCAGTTTGGGGAATCAGCCCCAGCATTTT.

The genes are TRBV1 and TRBJ2-5; TRBD2, the table's D call, was not compared with the DNA. TRBV1 is designated a pseudogene. The CDR3 length is 17 residues. CDR3 nucleotide sequence: TGCACCAGCAGCCAGGGACTAGCGGGGGGAGGTCAAGAGACCCAGTACTTC. This encodes CTSSQGLAGGGQETQYF.

Worth noting for this clone: The junction differs from germline at one of its ends, possibly a read error. The V call is TRBV27, the J call TRBJ2-7, with 9 bases matching TRBD1. The germline V gene encodes CDR1 MNHEY and CDR2 SMNVEV (reference sequence). The CDR3 has 15 residues. The CDR3 loop reads CASSLYRGPSDEQYF. CDR3 nucleotides: TGTGCCAGCAGTTTATACAGGGGGCCCTCCGACGAGCAGTACTTC.

The J gene is TRBJ2-3, the V gene TRBV5-1; D not certain. CDR3 length: 14 amino acids. Trimming cost V 2 bases and J 0 bases, with 7 bases left between them. Germline V CDR1 and CDR2: SGHRS, YFSETQ. The CDR3 DNA reads TGCGCCAGCAGCTTCTTTAGTAGCACAGATACGCAGTATTTT. This codes for CASSFFSSTDTQYF. The whole variable domain, filled in from reference TRBV5-1 and TRBJ2-3, reads KAGVTQTPRYLIKTRGQQVTLSCSPISGHRSVSWYQQTPGQGLQFLFEYFSETQRNKGNFPGRFSGRQFSNSRSEMNVSTLELGDSALYLCASSFFSSTDTQYFGPGTRLTVL.

This clone was seen more than once but under ten times. The rearrangement joins TRBV2 to TRBJ1-3, with TRBD1 as a possible D gene (6 bases). Germline V CDR1 and CDR2: SNHLY, FYNNEI. The CDR3 length is 15 residues. Between the trimmed V and J ends, which lost 6 bases and 0 bases, there was a span of 12 bases. The CDR3 region is CASSPTGLSGNTIYF. CDR3 bases: TGTGCCAGCAGCCCGACAGGACTCTCTGGAAACACCATATATTTT.

V gene TRBV30 combines with J gene TRBJ2-7; D is possibly TRBD2 (6 bases). Germline V gene data show CDR1 as GTSNPN and CDR2 as SVGIG (reference sequence). The V end lost 0 bases, the J end lost 6 bases, and 21 bases lay between the germline ends. The CDR3 loop spans 16 amino acids. CDR3 residues: CAWSVHPLLAIGEQYF. The CDR3, as DNA: TGTGCCTGGAGTGTTCATCCTCTACTAGCTATCGGCGAGCAGTACTTC.

The genes are TRBV19 and TRBJ1-2; no reliable D call. Germline V lookup: CDR1 LNHDA, CDR2 SQIVND (reference sequence). This CDR3 has 10 amino acids. Trimming stripped 8 bases from V and 7 bases from J, with 8 bases between. For the CDR3, the DNA is TGTGCCAGTTCATCAGGTGGCTACACCTTC. Residues: CASSSGGYTF.

In this sample, this clone turned up a few times. At one boundary the junction diverges from the germline segment, which might be a read error. V and J are TRBV7-2 and TRBJ2-7; 7 positions agree with TRBD1. The CDR3 has 14 residues. Germline CDR1 reads SGHTA; CDR2 reads FQGNSA. This CDR3 is CASSLMLSPGTVSF. CDR3 DNA: TGTGCCAGCAGCTTAATGCTGTCCCCCGGGACAGTAAGTTTC.

The genes are TRBV18 and TRBJ1-5, with a possible D match to TRBD1 (6 bases). CDR3 length equals 15 residues. The V gene's germline CDR1 is KGHSH and CDR2 LQKENI. V was pared by 2 bases and J by 2 bases, with 10 bases between. The CDR3 nucleotides are TGTGCCAGCTCACCAGAGGGGGTCGGCAATCAGCCCCAGCATTTT. This translates into CASSPEGVGNQPQHF.

The chain recombines TRBV9 with TRBJ2-1; TRBD2 agrees at 8 bases. CDR1 is SGDLS and CDR2 is YYNGEE in the germline V gene. The CDR3 contains 16 residues. With V trimmed by 4 bases and J by 3 bases, 9 bases remained unmatched. As DNA, the CDR3 is TGTGCCAGCAGCCCCCCGGTAGCGGGAAGCTACAATGAGCAGTTCTTC. Its protein is CASSPPVAGSYNEQFF.

The CDR3 DNA is TGTGCCAGCAGTTGGACCTCAACTAATGAAAAACTGTTTTTT. As protein: CASSWTSTNEKLFF. This sequence joins TRBV6-1 and TRBJ1-4; D uncertain. V shed 5 bases and J shed 0 bases, with 7 bases lying between them. The CDR3 consists of 14 residues. From germline, CDR1 is MNHNS and CDR2 SASEGT.

CDR3 sequence reads: CASSPLQGIGEQYF. CDR3 nucleotide sequence: TGTGCCAGCAGCCCCCTGCAGGGAATAGGCGAGCAGTACTTC. The chain is built from TRBV7-9 and TRBJ2-7; a possible D gene is TRBD1 (5 bases). Germline V lookup: CDR1 SEHNR, CDR2 FQNEAQ (reference sequence). This CDR3 spans 14 amino acids. V was clipped by 5 bases and J by 6 bases, with 17 bases between them.

The chain joins TRBV7-9 to TRBJ1-2; perhaps TRBD1 as D (5 bases). The CDR3 contains 15 residues. Germline loops: CDR1 SEHNR, CDR2 FQNEAQ (reference sequence). The V end lost 5 bases, the J end lost 0 bases, and 13 bases lay between the germline ends. CDR3 bases: TGTGCCAGCAGCATCCCAGGGATAGCTAACTATGGCTACACCTTC. Protein sequence: CASSIPGIANYGYTF.

The DNA of the CDR3 is TGTGCCAGCAGCCTAGGGCTAGCGGGAATCTACGAGCAGTACTTC. Protein product: CASSLGLAGIYEQYF. This rearrangement joins TRBV2 to TRBJ2-7; 9 nucleotides line up with TRBD2. The J segment lost 3 bases and the V segment lost 6 bases, leaving 9 bases of the junction unmatched. There are 15 residues in the CDR3. CDR1 is SNHLY and CDR2 is FYNNEI in the germline V gene.

The J gene is TRBJ2-7, the V gene TRBV2; 7 bases are a match to TRBD2. After removal of 1 base from V and 6 bases from J, the junction contained 9 bases not matched to a gene. The CDR3 loop spans 15 amino acids. The germline CDR1 and CDR2 sequences are SNHLY and FYNNEI. The CDR3 loop is CASSEEAGVFREQYF. The DNA for the CDR3 is TGTGCCAGCAGTGAAGAGGCGGGAGTGTTTCGCGAGCAGTACTTC.

This chain connects TRBV2 to TRBJ2-2; TRBD2 agrees at 9 bases. Per the germline V gene, CDR1 is SNHLY and CDR2 is FYNNEI. V gave up 2 bases and J gave up 7 bases; unmatched junction bases: 8. The CDR3 loop spans 16 amino acids. This CDR3 is CASSELRGGRDGELFF. Written as DNA, the CDR3 is TGTGCCAGCAGTGAATTGCGGGGGGGCCGGGACGGGGAGCTGTTTTTT.

This clone was counted a few times. The rearrangement uses TRBV30 and TRBJ1-2; D call uncertain. V was clipped by 8 bases and J by 4 bases, with 20 bases between them. This CDR3 comprises 14 residues. In germline, CDR1 is GTSNPN, CDR2 SVGIG (reference sequence). The CDR3 sequence is CASKPKGPPYGYTF. The CDR3 DNA reads TGTGCCAGTAAGCCTAAAGGGCCTCCCTATGGCTACACCTTC.

The V gene is TRBV27, the J gene TRBJ1-1; no firm D call. V was shortened by 5 bases and J by 1 base, with 8 bases between the two germline ends. The CDR3 is 13 residues long. Germline CDR1 reads MNHEY; CDR2 reads SMNVEV (reference sequence). CDR3 in DNA: TGTGCCAGCAGTCTTACGGAGAACACTGAAGCTTTCTTT. This codes for CASSLTENTEAFF.

The count of this clone is one. The chain joins TRBV7-2 to TRBJ2-1, with 10 bases matching TRBD1. CDR1 and CDR2 (germline): SGHTA, FQGNSA. V gave up 1 base and J gave up 9 bases; unmatched junction bases: 6. CDR3 length: 15 residues. CDR3 region: CASSLVGQGLSEQFF. The CDR3 DNA reads as TGTGCCAGCAGCTTAGTGGGACAGGGGTTAAGTGAGCAGTTCTTC.

The chain has TRBV7-8 and TRBJ1-1; D possibly corresponds to TRBD1 (5 bases). The V gene lost 3 bases and the J gene lost 0 bases, with 8 bases spanning the gap. Germline assignment: CDR1 SGHVS and CDR2 FQNEAQ. This CDR3 is built from 14 residues. CDR3 nucleotide sequence: TGTGCCAGCAGCTTGGGACGGTTGAACACTGAAGCTTTCTTT. This encodes CASSLGRLNTEAFF.

V is TRBV2 and J is TRBJ1-1; D not certain. Germline assignment: CDR1 SNHLY and CDR2 FYNNEI. V lost 8 bases to trimming and J lost 0 bases, with 10 bases between them. This CDR3 contains 13 residues. As DNA, the CDR3 is TGTGCCAGCGGACTGGGGATGAACACTGAAGCTTTCTTT. Protein: CASGLGMNTEAFF.

This chain uses TRBV27 with TRBJ2-3, with D perhaps matching TRBD1 (6 bases). The germline CDR1 and CDR2 sequences are MNHEY and SMNVEV (reference sequence). Between the trimmed V and J ends, which lost 10 bases and 3 bases, there was a span of 17 bases. This CDR3 contains 14 residues. This CDR3 reads CATSRGKYTDTQYF. The CDR3 DNA reads TGTGCCACTTCTAGGGGGAAGTATACAGATACGCAGTATTTT.

This clone was counted between two and nine times. The CDR3, as DNA: TGCGCCAGCAGCCAAGATGGCGGGGTAGGCGGCTACACCTTC. It translates to CASSQDGGVGGYTF. The rearrangement uses TRBV4-1 and TRBJ1-2; D uncertain. The germline CDR1 and CDR2 sequences are MGHRA and YSYEKL. This CDR3 comprises 14 residues. V shed 0 bases and J shed 8 bases, with 13 bases lying between them.

This clone was seen a few times. The V and J genes are TRBV19 and TRBJ1-1, with no clear D. V was trimmed by 4 bases and J by 2 bases, leaving 5 bases between them. This CDR3 is 12 amino acids long. CDR1 and CDR2 (germline): LNHDA, SQIVND (reference sequence). Here the CDR3 DNA reads TGTGCCAGTAGTAGACTAAACACTGAAGCTTTCTTT. It specifies CASSRLNTEAFF.

J is TRBJ2-2 and V is TRBV6-6; tentatively, D is TRBD2 (6 bases). The germline CDR1 and CDR2 sequences are MNHNY and SVGAGI (reference sequence). The CDR3 is 14 amino acids. The V and J ends lost 8 bases and 3 bases respectively, with 13 bases between them. The CDR3 DNA follows: TGTGCCAGCGTCCGGGACTCCGACACCGGGGAGCTGTTTTTT. It translates to CASVRDSDTGELFF.

The J gene is TRBJ2-3, the V gene TRBV28; weak D call: TRBD1 (6 bases). Trimming left V 6 bases short and J 2 bases short, with 15 bases between. CDR1 MDHEN and CDR2 SYDVKM come from the germline V gene. This CDR3 comprises 15 residues. The chain's CDR3 is CASSPRQAFTDTQYF. The CDR3 bases are TGTGCCAGCAGCCCGAGACAGGCGTTCACAGATACGCAGTATTTT.

This clone has just a few counts. This chain joins TRBV7-9 and TRBJ1-2, with D unresolved. CDR1 SEHNR and CDR2 FQNEAQ come from the germline V gene (reference sequence). This CDR3 comprises 11 residues. Trimming stripped 5 bases from V and 1 base from J, with 2 bases between. The CDR3 sequence is CASSVNYGYTF. The CDR3 nucleotides are TGTGCCAGCAGCGTTAACTATGGCTACACCTTC. Combining the CDR3 with reference TRBV7-9 and TRBJ1-2 gives the whole variable domain DTGVSQNPRHKITKRGQNVTFRCDPISEHNRLYWYRQTLGQGPEFLTYFQNEAQLEKSRLLSDRFSAERPKGSFSTLEIQRTEQGDSAMYLCASSVNYGYTFGSGTRLTVV.

This clone was counted a single time. The chain joins TRBV9 to TRBJ2-5; 10 positions agree with TRBD2. The V and J ends lost 0 bases and 5 bases, in that order; junction bases with no gene match: 7. This CDR3 comprises 16 residues. Germline V gives CDR1 SGDLS, CDR2 YYNGEE. CDR3 bases: TGTGCCAGCAGCGTAGCGGCTAGCGGGAGTGGTGAGACCCAGTACTTC. This sequence encodes CASSVAASGSGETQYF. The entire variable domain, with the rest obtained from reference TRBV9 and TRBJ2-5, is as follows: DSGVTQTPKHLITATGQRVTLRCSPRSGDLSVYWYQQSLDQGLQFLIQYYNGEERAKGNILERFSAQQFPDLHSELNLSSLELGDSALYFCASSVAASGSGETQYFGPGTRLLVL.

The CDR3 nucleotides read TGTGCCAGCAGCCCCATTGGGGGGCCCAGCGGGAGTTTCTACGAGCAGTACTTC. Translated, it gives CASSPIGGPSGSFYEQYF. The chain carries TRBV5-4 and TRBJ2-7; 8 bases match TRBD2. CDR3 length equals 18 residues. V dropped 4 bases and J dropped 3; count of bases not matched to a gene: 18. Germline CDR1 SGHNT, CDR2 YYREEE (reference sequence). Variable domain in full (rest from reference TRBV5-4 and TRBJ2-7): ETGVTQSPTHLIKTRGQQVTLRCSSQSGHNTVSWYQQALGQGPQFIFQYYREEENGRGNFPPRFSGLQFPNYSSELNVNALELDDSALYLCASSPIGGPSGSFYEQYFGPGTRLTVT.

The J gene is TRBJ1-2, the V gene TRBV4-3, with TRBD1 matching over 9 bases. J was trimmed by 7 bases and V by 1 base; bases with no gene match: 4. The CDR3 totals 14 residues. The germline V gene encodes CDR1 LGHNA and CDR2 YSLEER. CDR3 nucleotides: TGCGCCAGCAGCCAAGGGGACAGGGTGGGTGGCTACACCTTC. It is translated as CASSQGDRVGGYTF.

This chain connects TRBV5-8 to TRBJ2-7; TRBD2 might be the D (7 bases). CDR1 is SGHTS and CDR2 is YDEGEE in the germline V gene. The CDR3 covers 18 residues. V lost 1 base to trimming and J lost 2 bases, with 22 bases between them. CDR3 region: CASSLQGQGRGTAYEQYF. The CDR3 region has the DNA TGTGCCAGCAGCTTGCAGGGGCAAGGGCGGGGGACCGCCTACGAGCAGTACTTC.